This TCR beta chain is drawn from a study of blood T cell repertoires in COVID-19. Across the whole study: T cells, B-cell-depleted T cells, or PBMCs provided the cDNA or gDNA that served as material.

Trimming removed 3 bases at V and 2 bases at J, with 14 bases between. The germline V gene has CDR1 MNHEY and CDR2 SVGAGI. This CDR3 contains 16 residues. How the authors handled the data: From reference gene primer amplification, estimates of nucleated cell counts were derived. The method was immunoSEQ multiplex PCR; TCRdb's version includes in-frame clones alone and lacks a portion of them. For V, J and clone size, that table is used; D and trimming come from the DNA. The sample has 100,000 to 150,000 clones, over 75% seen once. Sequences were obtained from peripheral blood. The V call is TRBV6-5, the J call TRBJ2-1; D is perhaps TRBD2 (5 bases). The source is a woman of 80 years or more with acute or convalescent COVID-19. The CDR3 bases are TGTGCCAGCAGTTATTTCCCGCAAGCGGCCTACAATGAGCAGTTCTTC. Translating it yields CASSYFPQAAYNEQFF.